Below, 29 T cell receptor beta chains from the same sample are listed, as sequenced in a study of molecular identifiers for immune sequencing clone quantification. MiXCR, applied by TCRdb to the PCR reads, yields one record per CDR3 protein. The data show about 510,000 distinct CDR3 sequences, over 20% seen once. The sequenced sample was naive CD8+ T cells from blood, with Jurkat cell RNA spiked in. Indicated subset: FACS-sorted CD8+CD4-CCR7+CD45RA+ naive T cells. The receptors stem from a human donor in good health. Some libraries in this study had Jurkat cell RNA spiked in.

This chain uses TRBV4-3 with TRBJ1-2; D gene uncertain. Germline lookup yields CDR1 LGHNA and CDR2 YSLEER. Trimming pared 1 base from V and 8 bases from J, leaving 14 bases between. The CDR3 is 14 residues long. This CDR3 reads CASSQGMSSPGYTF. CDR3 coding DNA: TGCGCCAGCAGCCAAGGCATGTCCTCGCCCGGCTACACCTTC.

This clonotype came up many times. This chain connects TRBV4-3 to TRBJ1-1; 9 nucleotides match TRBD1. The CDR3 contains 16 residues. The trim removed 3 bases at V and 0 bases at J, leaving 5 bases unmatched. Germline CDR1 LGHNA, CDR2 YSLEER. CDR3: CASSQDRGYMNTEAFF. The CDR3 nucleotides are TGCGCCAGCAGCCAGGACAGGGGCTACATGAACACTGAAGCTTTCTTT.

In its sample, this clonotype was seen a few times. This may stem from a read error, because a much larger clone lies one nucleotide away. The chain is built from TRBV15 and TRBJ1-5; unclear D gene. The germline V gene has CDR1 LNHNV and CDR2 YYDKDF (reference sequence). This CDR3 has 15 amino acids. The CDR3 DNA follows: TGTGCCACCAGCAGAGAAGGTTATAGCGATCAGCCCCAGCATTTT. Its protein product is CATSREGYSDQPQHF.

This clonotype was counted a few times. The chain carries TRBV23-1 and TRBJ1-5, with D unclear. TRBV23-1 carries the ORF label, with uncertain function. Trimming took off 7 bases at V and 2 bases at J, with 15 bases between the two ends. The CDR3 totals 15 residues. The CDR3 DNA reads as TGCGCCAGCATCCAAGGGCGGGTCCGCAATCAGCCCCAGCATTTT. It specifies CASIQGRVRNQPQHF.

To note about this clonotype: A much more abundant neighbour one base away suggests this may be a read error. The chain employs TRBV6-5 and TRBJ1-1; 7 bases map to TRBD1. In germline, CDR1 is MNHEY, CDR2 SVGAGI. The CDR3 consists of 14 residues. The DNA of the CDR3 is TGTGTCAGCAGTTACCGACAGGGTAGCACTGAAGCTTTCTTT. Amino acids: CVSSYRQGSTEAFF.

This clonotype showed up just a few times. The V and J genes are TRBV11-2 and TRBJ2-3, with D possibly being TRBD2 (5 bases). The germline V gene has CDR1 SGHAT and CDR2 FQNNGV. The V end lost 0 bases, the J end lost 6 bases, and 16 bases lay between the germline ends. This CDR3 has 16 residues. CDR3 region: CASSLDRSHTGDTQYF. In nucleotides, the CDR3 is TGTGCCAGCAGCTTAGATCGAAGTCACACGGGGGATACGCAGTATTTT.

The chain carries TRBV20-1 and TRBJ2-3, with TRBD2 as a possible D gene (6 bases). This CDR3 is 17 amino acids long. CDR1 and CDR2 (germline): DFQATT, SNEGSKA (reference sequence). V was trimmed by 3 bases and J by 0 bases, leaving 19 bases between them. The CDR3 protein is CSASPLSGPTSTDTQYF. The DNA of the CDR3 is TGCAGTGCTAGTCCGCTTAGCGGCCCGACAAGCACAGATACGCAGTATTTT.

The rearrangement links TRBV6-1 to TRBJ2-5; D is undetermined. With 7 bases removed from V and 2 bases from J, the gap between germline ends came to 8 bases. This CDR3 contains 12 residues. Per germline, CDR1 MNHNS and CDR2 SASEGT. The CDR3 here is CASTTFQETQYF. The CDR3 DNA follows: TGTGCCAGCACCACGTTTCAAGAGACCCAGTACTTC.

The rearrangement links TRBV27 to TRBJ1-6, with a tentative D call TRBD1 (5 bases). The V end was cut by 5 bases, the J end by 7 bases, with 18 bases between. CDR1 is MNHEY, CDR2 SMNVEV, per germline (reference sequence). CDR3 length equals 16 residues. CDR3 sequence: CASSPSSGAVNSPLHF. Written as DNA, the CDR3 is TGTGCCAGCAGTCCGTCCAGCGGGGCAGTCAATTCACCCCTCCACTTT.

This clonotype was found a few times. The CDR3 DNA reads TGCAGTGCTCGCCAAGGGGGGGGAACCGGGGAGCTGTTTTTT. Amino acids: CSARQGGGTGELFF. The chain joins TRBV20-1 to TRBJ2-2; possibly TRBD2 for D (7 bases). Germline CDR1 DFQATT, CDR2 SNEGSKA (reference sequence). The germline V and J ends were trimmed by 5 bases and 5 bases, with 15 bases remaining between them. CDR3 length equals 14 residues.

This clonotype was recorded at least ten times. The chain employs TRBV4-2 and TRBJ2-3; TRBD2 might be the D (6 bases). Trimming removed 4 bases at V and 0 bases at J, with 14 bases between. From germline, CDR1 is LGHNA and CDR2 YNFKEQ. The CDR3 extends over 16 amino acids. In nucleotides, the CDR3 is TGTGCCAGCAGCCCACCGACGGGAGCTAGCACAGATACGCAGTATTTT. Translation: CASSPPTGASTDTQYF.

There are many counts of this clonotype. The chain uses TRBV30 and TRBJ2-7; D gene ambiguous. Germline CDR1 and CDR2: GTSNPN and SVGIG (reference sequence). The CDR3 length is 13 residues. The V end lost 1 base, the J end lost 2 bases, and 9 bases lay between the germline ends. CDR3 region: CAWSGVAAYEQYF. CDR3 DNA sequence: TGTGCCTGGAGTGGAGTCGCCGCCTACGAGCAGTACTTC.

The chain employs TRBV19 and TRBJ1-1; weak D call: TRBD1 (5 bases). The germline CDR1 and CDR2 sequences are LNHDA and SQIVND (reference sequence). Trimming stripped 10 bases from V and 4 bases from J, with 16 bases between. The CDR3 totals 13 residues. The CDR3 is CATKVGGSTEAFF. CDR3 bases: TGTGCCACTAAAGTGGGGGGGAGCACTGAAGCTTTCTTT. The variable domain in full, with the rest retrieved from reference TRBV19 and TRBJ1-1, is DGGITQSPKYLFRKEGQNVTLSCEQNLNHDAMYWYRQDPGQGLRLIYYSQIVNDFQKGDIAEGYSVSREKKESFPLTVTSAQKNPTAFYLCATKVGGSTEAFFGQGTRLTVV.

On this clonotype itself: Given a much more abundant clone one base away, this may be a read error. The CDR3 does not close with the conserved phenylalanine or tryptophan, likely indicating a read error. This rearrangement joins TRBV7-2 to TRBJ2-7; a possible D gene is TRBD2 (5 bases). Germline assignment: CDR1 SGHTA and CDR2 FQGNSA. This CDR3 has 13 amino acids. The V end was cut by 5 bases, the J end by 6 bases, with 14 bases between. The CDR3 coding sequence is TGTGCCAGCAGCGCAAGAGGGCAGGTCGAGCAGTACCTC. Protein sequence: CASSARGQVEQYL.

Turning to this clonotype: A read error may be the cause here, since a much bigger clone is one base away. As DNA, the CDR3 is TGCAGTGCGAAGACTGCAGCCTACGAGCAGTACTTC. It yields the protein CSAKTAAYEQYF. The chain combines TRBV20-1 with TRBJ2-7; no clear D gene. The CDR3 is 12 residues long. Germline V gene lookup returns CDR1 DFQATT and CDR2 SNEGSKA (reference sequence). V shed 6 bases and J shed 2 bases, with 11 bases lying between them.

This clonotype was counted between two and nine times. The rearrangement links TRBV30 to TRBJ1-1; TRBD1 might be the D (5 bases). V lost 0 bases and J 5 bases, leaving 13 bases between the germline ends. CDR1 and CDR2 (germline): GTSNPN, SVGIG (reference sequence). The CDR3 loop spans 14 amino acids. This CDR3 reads CAWSVGAGGTEAFF. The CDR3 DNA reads TGTGCCTGGAGTGTAGGGGCAGGAGGAACTGAAGCTTTCTTT.

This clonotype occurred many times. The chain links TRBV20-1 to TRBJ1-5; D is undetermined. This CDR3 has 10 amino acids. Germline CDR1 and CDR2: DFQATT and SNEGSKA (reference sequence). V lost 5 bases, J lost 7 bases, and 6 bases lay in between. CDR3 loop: CSAEPQPQHF. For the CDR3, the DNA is TGCAGTGCTGAACCCCAGCCCCAGCATTTT.

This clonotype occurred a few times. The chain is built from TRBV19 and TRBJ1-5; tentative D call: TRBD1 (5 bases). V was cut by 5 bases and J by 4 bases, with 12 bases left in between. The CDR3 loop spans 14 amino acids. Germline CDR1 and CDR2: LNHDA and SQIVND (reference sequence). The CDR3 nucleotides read TGTGCCAGTAGTTGGGCTCGGGGGAATCAGCCCCAGCATTTT. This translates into CASSWARGNQPQHF.

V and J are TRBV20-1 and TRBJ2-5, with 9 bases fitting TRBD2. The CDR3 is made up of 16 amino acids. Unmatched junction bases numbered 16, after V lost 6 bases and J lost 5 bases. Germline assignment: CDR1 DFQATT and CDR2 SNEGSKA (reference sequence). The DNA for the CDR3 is TGCAGTGCATCGGCCTTTAGCGGGAGTTGGCCGGAGACCCAGTACTTC. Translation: CSASAFSGSWPETQYF.

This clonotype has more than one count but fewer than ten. The CDR3 protein is CASSSNPGYEQYF. Here the CDR3 DNA reads TGTGCCAGCAGCTCGAATCCGGGCTACGAGCAGTACTTC. The chain joins TRBV7-9 to TRBJ2-7; D uncertain. CDR1 is SEHNR, CDR2 FQNEAQ, per germline (reference sequence). Trimming removed 4 bases at V and 3 bases at J, with 10 bases between. This CDR3 is 13 amino acids long.

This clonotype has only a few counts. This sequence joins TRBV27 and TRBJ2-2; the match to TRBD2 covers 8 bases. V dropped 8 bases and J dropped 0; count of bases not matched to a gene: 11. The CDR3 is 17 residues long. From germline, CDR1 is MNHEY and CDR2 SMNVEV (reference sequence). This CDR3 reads CASHTLRGGANTGELFF. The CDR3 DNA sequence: TGTGCCAGCCATACCCTCCGGGGGGGCGCGAACACCGGGGAGCTGTTTTTT.

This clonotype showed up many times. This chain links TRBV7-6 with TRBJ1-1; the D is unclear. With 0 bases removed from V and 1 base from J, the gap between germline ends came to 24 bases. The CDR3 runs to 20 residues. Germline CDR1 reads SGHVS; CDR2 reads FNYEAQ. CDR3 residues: CASSLAQSGLIYGSNTEAFF. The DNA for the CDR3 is TGTGCCAGCAGCTTAGCGCAAAGCGGCTTAATCTATGGATCGAACACTGAAGCTTTCTTT.

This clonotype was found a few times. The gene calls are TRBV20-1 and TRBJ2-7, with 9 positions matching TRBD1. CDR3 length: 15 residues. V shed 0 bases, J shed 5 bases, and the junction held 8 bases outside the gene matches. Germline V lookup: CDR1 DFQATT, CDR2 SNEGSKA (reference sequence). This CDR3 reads CSARDLRTGVNEQYF. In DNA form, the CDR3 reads TGCAGTGCTAGAGATTTGAGGACAGGGGTGAACGAGCAGTACTTC.

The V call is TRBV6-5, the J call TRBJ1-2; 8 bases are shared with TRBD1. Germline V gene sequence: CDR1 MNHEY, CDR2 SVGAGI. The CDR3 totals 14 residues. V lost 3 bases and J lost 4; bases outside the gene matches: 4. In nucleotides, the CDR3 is TGTGCCAGCAGTTATTCAGGGGGCGTCTATGGCTACACCTTC. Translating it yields CASSYSGGVYGYTF.

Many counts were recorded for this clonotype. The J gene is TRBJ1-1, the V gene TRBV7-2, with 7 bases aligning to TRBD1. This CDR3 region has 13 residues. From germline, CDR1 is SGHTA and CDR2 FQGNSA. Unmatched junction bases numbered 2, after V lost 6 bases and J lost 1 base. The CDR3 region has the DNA TGTGCCAGCAGGAGGACAGGGAACACTGAAGCTTTCTTT. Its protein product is CASRRTGNTEAFF.

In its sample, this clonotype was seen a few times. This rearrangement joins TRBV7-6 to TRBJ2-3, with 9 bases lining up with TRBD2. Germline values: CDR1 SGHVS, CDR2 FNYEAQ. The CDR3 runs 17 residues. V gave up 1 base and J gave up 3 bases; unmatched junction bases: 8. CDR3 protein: CASSLDPLAGSTDTQYF. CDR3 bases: TGTGCCAGCAGCTTAGATCCCCTAGCGGGATCAACAGATACGCAGTATTTT.

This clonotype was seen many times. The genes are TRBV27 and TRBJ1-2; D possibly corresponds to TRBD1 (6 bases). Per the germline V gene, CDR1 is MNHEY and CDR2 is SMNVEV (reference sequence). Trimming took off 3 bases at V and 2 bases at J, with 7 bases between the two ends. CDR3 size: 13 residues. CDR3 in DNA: TGTGCCAGCAGTTTGAGGGGGAACTATGGCTACACCTTC. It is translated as CASSLRGNYGYTF.

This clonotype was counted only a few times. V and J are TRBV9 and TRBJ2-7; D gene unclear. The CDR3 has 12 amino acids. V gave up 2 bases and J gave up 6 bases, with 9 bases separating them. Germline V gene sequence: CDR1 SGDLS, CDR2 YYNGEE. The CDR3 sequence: CASSVGVGEQYF. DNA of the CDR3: TGTGCCAGCAGCGTTGGGGTCGGCGAGCAGTACTTC.

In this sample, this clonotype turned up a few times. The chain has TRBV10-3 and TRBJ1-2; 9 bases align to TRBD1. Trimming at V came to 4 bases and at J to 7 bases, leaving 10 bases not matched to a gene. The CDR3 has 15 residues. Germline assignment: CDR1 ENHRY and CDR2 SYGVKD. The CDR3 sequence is CAISATGGDEAGYTF. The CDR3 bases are TGTGCCATCAGTGCGACAGGGGGGGATGAGGCTGGCTACACCTTC.